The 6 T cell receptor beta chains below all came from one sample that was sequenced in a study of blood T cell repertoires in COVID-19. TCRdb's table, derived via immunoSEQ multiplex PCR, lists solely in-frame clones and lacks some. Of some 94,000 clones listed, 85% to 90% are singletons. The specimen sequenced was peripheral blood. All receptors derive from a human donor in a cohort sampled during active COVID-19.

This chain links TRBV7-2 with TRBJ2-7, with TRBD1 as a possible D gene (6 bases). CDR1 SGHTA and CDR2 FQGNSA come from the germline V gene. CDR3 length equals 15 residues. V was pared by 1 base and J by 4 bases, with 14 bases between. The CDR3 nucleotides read TGTGCCAGCAGCTTAGACCTCCGTAGGGGGTACGAGCAGTACTTC. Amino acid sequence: CASSLDLRRGYEQYF.

CDR3 DNA sequence: TGTGCCAGCTCACCACCGCCATCAGGCCTGGAAAAACTGTTTTTT. It translates to CASSPPPSGLEKLFF. The rearrangement joins TRBV18 to TRBJ1-4; no definite D call. With 0 bases removed from V and 8 bases from J, the gap between germline ends came to 13 bases. The CDR3 has 15 residues. Germline values: CDR1 KGHSH, CDR2 LQKENI.

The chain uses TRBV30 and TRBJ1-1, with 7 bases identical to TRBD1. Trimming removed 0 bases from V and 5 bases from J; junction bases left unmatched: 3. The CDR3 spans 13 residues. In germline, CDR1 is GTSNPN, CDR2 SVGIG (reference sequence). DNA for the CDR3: TGTGCCTGGAGTGTGCAGGGGGAAACTGAAGCTTTCTTT. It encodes CAWSVQGETEAFF.

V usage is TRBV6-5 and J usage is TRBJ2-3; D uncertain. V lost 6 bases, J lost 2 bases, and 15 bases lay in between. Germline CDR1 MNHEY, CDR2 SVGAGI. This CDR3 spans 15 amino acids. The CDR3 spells CASSVDTRTTDTQYF. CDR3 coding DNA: TGTGCCAGCAGCGTAGACACGCGAACCACAGATACGCAGTATTTT.

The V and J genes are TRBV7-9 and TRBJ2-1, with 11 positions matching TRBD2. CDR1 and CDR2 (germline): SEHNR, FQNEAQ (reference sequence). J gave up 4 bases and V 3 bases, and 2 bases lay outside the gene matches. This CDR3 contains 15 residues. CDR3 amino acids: CASSFTSGGYNEQFF. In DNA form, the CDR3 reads TGTGCCAGCAGCTTTACTAGCGGGGGTTACAATGAGCAGTTCTTC.

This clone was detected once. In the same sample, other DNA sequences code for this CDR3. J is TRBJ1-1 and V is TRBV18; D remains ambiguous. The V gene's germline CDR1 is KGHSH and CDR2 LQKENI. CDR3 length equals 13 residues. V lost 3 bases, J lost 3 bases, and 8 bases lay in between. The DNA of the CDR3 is TGTGCCAGCTCACCCCGTCGGGACACTGAAGCTTTCTTT. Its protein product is CASSPRRDTEAFF.